The T cell receptor beta chain described here comes from a study of blood T cell repertoires in COVID-19. About the study: Sources were T cells, B-cell-depleted T cells, or PBMCs; the material itself was cDNA or gDNA.

Seattle's enrolled individuals joined amid active infection and were then monitored longitudinally. Per the authors' pipeline: Amplified reference gene primers provided the basis for estimating nucleated cell counts. The repertoire was sequenced with immunoSEQ multiplex PCR; TCRdb's copy has only in-frame clones and lacks some. V, J and clone size are those of that table, while D and trimming were read from the DNA. The sample consists of about 68,000 clones, roughly 85% of them appearing once. The V end was cut by 4 bases, the J end by 4 bases, with 10 bases between. Germline V gives CDR1 KGHSH, CDR2 LQKENI. This CDR3 has 13 residues.

V is TRBV18 and J is TRBJ2-5, with D tentatively TRBD2 (6 bases). The sequenced sample was peripheral blood. This TCR derives from a woman in her forties or fifties with COVID-19, enrolled during active disease. DNA for the CDR3: TGTGCCAGCTCACTCAAGGGAGGAGAGACCCAGTACTTC. As protein: CASSLKGGETQYF.